Sequencing of this T cell receptor (beta chain) was carried out in a study of CD8 T cells in ankylosing spondylitis. General observations from the study: Among TCR beta sequences, a motif of under 10 highly homologous variants appeared characteristic of ankylosing spondylitis blood.

In making TCR beta libraries, quantitative 5'-RACE with molecular barcodes was used. TCRdb ran MiXCR on the 5' RACE reads and lists one entry per CDR3 protein. Of some 700,000 distinct CDR3 sequences listed, roughly 20% are singletons. For this clonotype: Its target is unknown.

The CDR3 runs to 14 residues. The trim removed 6 bases at V and 5 bases at J, leaving 8 bases unmatched. Germline CDR1 SNHLY, CDR2 FYNNEI. The chain couples TRBV2 to TRBJ2-3; TRBD1 matches 7 bases. The sample consisted of blood, either unsorted or a sorted T cell fraction (not recorded which). The clonotype originates from a male donor with ankylosing spondylitis. CDR3: CASRDRYGQDTQYF. The CDR3 nucleotides read TGTGCCAGCAGGGACAGGTATGGTCAAGATACGCAGTATTTT.